This passage covers 9 T cell receptor beta chains from one sample sequenced in a study of beta chain features in type 1 diabetes (dated by TCRdb to 2016 to 2019). Paper-wide results and their limitations: A moderate but significant shortening of TCRB CDR3 length was observed in type 1 diabetes patients in all four CD4+ subsets.

Libraries were constructed by the immunoSEQ multiplex PCR assay. The entire amount of isolated RNA was reverse transcribed using the High Capacity cDNA Reverse Transcription Kit, so the sequenced TCRB transcripts were expressed ones. The table comes from immuneACCESS by way of TCRdb, which keeps in-frame sequences with V and J called. Part of the clones is missing from these tables; in studies checked, under half for an unresolved V gene and the rest for unknown reasons. The sample has roughly 260,000 clones on record, 11% of them singletons. The biggest ten clones account for over 0.015% of the sample. Which antigens these TCRs recognize remains unknown. Sample: naive CD4+ T cells from blood. The cell subset or site label for this specimen denotes: true naive CD4+ T cells. The receptors come from a man aged 30 to 45 with type 1 diabetes.

The chain uses TRBV6-1 and TRBJ1-6; 9 nucleotides align to TRBD1. Germline values: CDR1 MNHNS, CDR2 SASEGT. The CDR3 is made up of 15 amino acids. V gave up 6 bases and J gave up 14 bases; unmatched junction bases: 14. CDR3: CASSGQGQGLSSLHF. CDR3 DNA sequence: TGTGCCAGCAGCGGCCAAGGACAGGGGCTCTCTTCCCTCCACTTT.

The table lists this clone with a few counts. This chain joins TRBV4-3 and TRBJ2-1; 7 positions match TRBD2. Unmatched junction bases numbered 7, after V lost 0 bases and J lost 2 bases. Germline V CDR1 and CDR2: LGHNA, YSLEER. The CDR3 sequence is 17 residues long. CDR3 residues: CASSQDGAGNTYNEQFF. The CDR3 nucleotides are TGCGCCAGCAGCCAAGACGGAGCGGGGAATACCTACAATGAGCAGTTCTTC.

This clone occurred a few times. V is TRBV6-1 and J is TRBJ1-4, with a possible D match to TRBD1 (5 bases). With 1 base removed from V and 9 bases from J, the gap between germline ends came to 15 bases. The CDR3 runs to 15 residues. In germline, CDR1 is MNHNS, CDR2 SASEGT. The CDR3 DNA is TGTGCCAGCAGTGAAGGTGAAGGGGTAATCAAAAAACTGTTTTTT. Amino acid sequence: CASSEGEGVIKKLFF.

A remark on this clone: A read error may account for a junction end that differs from germline. The V call is TRBV25-1, the J call TRBJ2-7, with 9 bases lining up with TRBD2. Germline CDR1 and CDR2: MGHDK and SYGVNS. The length of the CDR3 is 15 residues. The CDR3 DNA reads as TGTGCCAGCAGTGAACACGGGACTAGCTCCCACGAGCAGTACTTC. Its translation: CASSEHGTSSHEQYF.

This clone was observed a few times. The V call is TRBV2, the J call TRBJ1-2; D possibly corresponds to TRBD1 (5 bases). Germline V gene lookup returns CDR1 SNHLY and CDR2 FYNNEI. This CDR3 is built from 13 residues. V dropped 4 bases and J dropped 1 base, with 7 bases sitting between them. The CDR3 sequence: CASSVQDNYGYTF. The CDR3 DNA reads as TGTGCCAGCAGTGTACAGGATAACTATGGCTACACCTTC.

This clone has more than one count but fewer than ten. The J gene is TRBJ1-5, the V gene TRBV30; D remains ambiguous. CDR3 length: 17 amino acids. Germline CDR1 is GTSNPN and CDR2 is SVGIG (reference sequence). Trimming took off 0 bases at V and 7 bases at J, with 22 bases between the two ends. The CDR3 DNA reads as TGTGCCTGGAGTGTAAACCGGTGGGAGTGGGTACGACAGCCCCAGCATTTT. Translating it yields CAWSVNRWEWVRQPQHF.

This clone was seen only a few times. The chain has TRBV25-1 and TRBJ2-4, with TRBD2 as a possible D gene (6 bases). CDR1 is MGHDK, CDR2 SYGVNS, per germline. The CDR3 sequence is 15 residues long. The germline V and J ends were trimmed by 6 bases and 9 bases, with 21 bases remaining between them. DNA of the CDR3: TGTGCCAGCAGCGGGGTTGGGGGACTGGGGTCCATTCAGTACTTC. Its protein is CASSGVGGLGSIQYF.

The table lists this clone with a few counts. The junction shows a germline mismatch at one end, possibly a read error. This sequence joins TRBV5-6 and TRBJ1-2; 7 bases are a match to TRBD1. The CDR3 runs 19 residues. Germline V gene sequence: CDR1 SGHDT, CDR2 YYEEEE. CDR3 DNA sequence: TGTGCCAGCAGCTTGGAGATAATGCGGGACAGCGGGTCGCCCTATGACTACACCTTC. This codes for CASSLEIMRDSGSPYDYTF.

The chain is built from TRBV7-6 and TRBJ2-3; possibly TRBD2 for D (5 bases). The CDR3 sequence is 15 residues long. The V end was cut by 5 bases, the J end by 4 bases, with 16 bases between. Germline-derived CDR1 and CDR2 are SGHVS and FNYEAQ. Here the CDR3 reads CASSPGSGGPDTQYF. The CDR3 DNA reads TGTGCCAGCAGCCCGGGGTCCGGCGGCCCAGATACGCAGTATTTT.